Listed here is a single T cell receptor (beta chain). Its antigen is as yet unknown. The data belong to a study of CXCR3-negative and CXCR3-positive naive CD8 T cells. Study details: With about 1.5 +/- 0.3 million reads per library, the TRB reads numbered about 135 million in total.

Overall study findings and caveats: Fresh PBMCs served for most assays, and CXCR3 expression fell partially after cryopreservation. TRB CDR3s of CXCR3-positive naive cells were more hydrophobic than those of CXCR3-negative naive cells. Naive CXCR3-negative and CXCR3-positive cells had similar TRBV-TRBJ usage; memory differed.

Germline V gene data show CDR1 as SGHVS and CDR2 as FNYEAQ. The CDR3 runs 16 residues. UMI-labeled TRB cDNA libraries were prepared by 5' RACE. TCRdb reprocessed the 5' RACE reads, with one entry per CDR3 protein and no DNA. This sample's clone table lists 150,000 to 170,000 distinct CDR3 sequences. The V and J genes are TRBV7-6 and TRBJ2-7; TCRdb's D gene call, TRBD2, goes unchecked for lack of DNA. The sample was naive CXCR3+ CD8+ T cells from blood. Described subset: CD45RO-CCR7+CD27+CD95- naive CD8+ T cells expressing CXCR3 (TNR3+). The clonotype comes from a human donor in good health. Some clones in this sample may be carry-over from other donors' samples. This CDR3 reads CASPGTLLAPNYEQYF.